The rows below give T cell receptor beta chains drawn from one sample of a study of T-cell reconstitution after alpha-beta-depleted transplantation in children. One entry per CDR3 protein, called by TCRdb with MiXCR from the PCR reads. This table has fewer than 550,000 distinct CDR3 sequences, approximately 10% appearing once. The specimen was PBMCs, mostly from graft donor cells, collected 180 days after TCRalphabeta/CD19-depleted stem cell transplant. These TCRs come from a female patient aged 2 to 10 who had a stem cell transplant for aplastic anemia, so the T cells may come from the graft donor. The CDR3 runs from the conserved cysteine through the conserved F or W. A D gene is named only where the DNA matches it firmly. Clone size is not always given. Where it is, it says once, few, many or a class for expanded clones.

CDR3 DNA | CDR3 protein | D gene | J gene | V gene | clone size
TGTGCCAGCAGTGAGGCGGAGGGAGCCTACAATGAGCAGTTCTTC | CASSEAEGAYNEQFF | . | TRBJ2-1 | TRBV2 | many
TGCAGCGTTGAAGAGGGCAGGGAGGGCTATGGCTACACCTTC | CSVEEGREGYGYTF | . | TRBJ1-2 | TRBV29-1 | few
TGTGCCAGCAGCCCTGGGACAGGGGTCAATCAGCCCCAGCATTTT | CASSPGTGVNQPQHF | TRBD1 | TRBJ1-5 | TRBV6-5 | many
TGTGCCAGCAGCGAGAGGAGAGTTACAGATACGCAGTATTTT | CASSERRVTDTQYF | . | TRBJ2-3 | TRBV7-8 | few
TGTGCCAGCAGTTACTCGACAGGGGGGCGAAATGAGCAGTTCTTC | CASSYSTGGRNEQFF | TRBD1 | TRBJ2-1 | TRBV27 | .
TGTGCCAGCAAGGGGACAGGGGGTAAAAGCAGCAATCAGCCCCAGCATTTT | CASKGTGGKSSNQPQHF | . | TRBJ1-5 | TRBV21-1 | .
TGCAGCGTTGTTGGGGATACGCAGTATTTT | CSVVGDTQYF | . | TRBJ2-3 | TRBV29-1 | .
TGCAGTTCTAGGCCCCCTCAGCGGGAGAGCACAGATACGCAGTATTTT | CSSRPPQRESTDTQYF | TRBD2 | TRBJ2-3 | TRBV20-1 | .
TGCGCCAGCAGCCTCAACAGGGGACTCTCCTACGAGCAGTACTTC | CASSLNRGLSYEQYF | . | TRBJ2-7 | TRBV5-1 | .
TGCAGTGCTAGATCCACCACGAGCTACGAGCAGTACTTC | CSARSTTSYEQYF | . | TRBJ2-7 | TRBV20-1 | few
TGTGCCAGCAGCTTAGGTACAGGGCTTAGTGGCTACACCTTC | CASSLGTGLSGYTF | . | TRBJ1-2 | TRBV5-5 | .
TGCAGCGTTGCCGGGAGGAGGGGGAAACTGTTTTTT | CSVAGRRGKLFF | . | TRBJ1-4 | TRBV29-1 | .
TGTGCCATCAGACGGGACAGGGGGTCGCAAAAGAACACTGAAGCTTTCTTT | CAIRRDRGSQKNTEAFF | TRBD1 | TRBJ1-1 | TRBV10-3 | .
TGTGCCAGCAGCCAGACTAGCGGAGCCTACGAGCAGTACTTC | CASSQTSGAYEQYF | TRBD2 | TRBJ2-7 | TRBV7-9 | many
TGTGCCAGCAGCCCTCTCCCACAGTCAGAAGGGCAGTTCTTC | CASSPLPQSEGQFF | . | TRBJ2-1 | TRBV21-1 | many
TGTGCCAGCAGCCCAGCCCTGAGCTCCTACGAGCAGTACTTC | CASSPALSSYEQYF | . | TRBJ2-7 | TRBV7-7 | few
TGTGCCAGCAGCTTAACAGGGGGCACTAACTATGGCTACACCTTC | CASSLTGGTNYGYTF | TRBD1 | TRBJ1-2 | TRBV7-9 | .
TGTGCCAGCAGTCCACTTGCGGGGGAGAGAGATGAGCAGTTCTTC | CASSPLAGERDEQFF | TRBD2 | TRBJ2-1 | TRBV6-1 | .
TGCGCCAGCAGCCCGATCCTTTATCGACAGAAAATAGGTGGCTACACCTTC | CASSPILYRQKIGGYTF | . | TRBJ1-2 | TRBV5-1 | .
TGTGCCAGCAGACCCCCCGGGACAGGGGCCACCGGGGAGCTGTTTTTT | CASRPPGTGATGELFF | TRBD1 | TRBJ2-2 | TRBV3-1 | many
TGCAGCGTTGAGCTTCGCGGGAGTAGGAATACGCAGTATTTT | CSVELRGSRNTQYF | TRBD2 | TRBJ2-3 | TRBV29-1 | many
TGTGCCAGCAGTCCTGGAGGGGCTCTCGAGTACTATGGCTACACCTTC | CASSPGGALEYYGYTF | . | TRBJ1-2 | TRBV6-1 | .
TGTGCCAGCAGCCGAGACAGCTCTAATGAAAAACTGTTTTTT | CASSRDSSNEKLFF | . | TRBJ1-4 | TRBV7-2 | .
TGTGCCAGCAGCTTAGCCGCGACGGAGAACACTGAAGCTTTCTTT | CASSLAATENTEAFF | . | TRBJ1-1 | TRBV11-3 | few
TGTGCCTGGAGTAATAGGGGGTCTGAAGCTTTCTTT | CAWSNRGSEAFF | . | TRBJ1-1 | TRBV30 | once
TGTGCCAGCAGCAAGGGGACGGATTTTCAAGAGACCCAGTACTTC | CASSKGTDFQETQYF | . | TRBJ2-5 | TRBV5-4 | few
TGTGCCAGCAGCGTGTCAGGACCTCCGAACACCGGGGAGCTGTTTTTT | CASSVSGPPNTGELFF | . | TRBJ2-2 | TRBV9 | .
TGTGCCAGCACCAAGTGGGCAGGGCCTAAGTATCTAGATACGCAGTATTTT | CASTKWAGPKYLDTQYF | . | TRBJ2-3 | TRBV11-3 | .
TGTGGACTAAGTTCCAGCTCTGGAAACACCATATATTTT | CGLSSSSGNTIYF | . | TRBJ1-3 | TRBV7-2 | few
TGTGCCAGCAACCTCGGGGGGGCTAGGAATGAGCAGTTCTTC | CASNLGGARNEQFF | TRBD2 | TRBJ2-1 | TRBV12-3/TRBV12-4 | many
TGTGCCACCAGTGATTTAGGACCCGACAGGGGAGGGTACAATGAGCAGTTCTTC | CATSDLGPDRGGYNEQFF | . | TRBJ2-1 | TRBV24-1 | .
TGTGCCACCAGTGATAAGTCGGGGCAGATGAACACCGGGGAGCTGTTTTTT | CATSDKSGQMNTGELFF | . | TRBJ2-2 | TRBV24-1 | few
TGTGCCAGCAGCCCGAGGGTCGCCTTGGTGCAGTTCTTC | CASSPRVALVQFF | . | TRBJ2-1 | TRBV7-2 | few
TGCAGTGCTAGACCTAGCGGGAGGGCCCCCGGGGAGCTGTTTTTT | CSARPSGRAPGELFF | TRBD2 | TRBJ2-2 | TRBV20-1 | few
TGCAGCGTTGTGGACCGTTCCTCCTACAATGAGCAGTTCTTC | CSVVDRSSYNEQFF | . | TRBJ2-1 | TRBV29-1 | many
TGCAGCCTAAGAGTGACAGCGGCGGAGACCCAATACTTC | CSLRVTAAETQYF | . | TRBJ2-5 | TRBV29-1 | .
TGTGCCAGCAGACAAACAGGGCTCTCTGGAAACACCATATATTTT | CASRQTGLSGNTIYF | . | TRBJ1-3 | TRBV12-3/TRBV12-4 | few
TGTGCCTGGAGTGTAGGGGGCAACGTCCTGACTTTC | CAWSVGGNVLTF | . | TRBJ2-6 | TRBV30 | few
TGTGCCAGCAGCAAAGGTTTGGTTGGCTCAACTCCGCCACGAGAGACCCAGTACTTC | CASSKGLVGSTPPRETQYF | . | TRBJ2-5 | TRBV21-1 | few
TGTGCCAGCAGTAGAGGGGACAGGGGAGGAGAGACCCAGTACTTC | CASSRGDRGGETQYF | TRBD1 | TRBJ2-5 | TRBV6-1 | .
TGTGCCATCAGTGGGGCGACCATAGGGGGGGCGAAGAACTATGGCTACACCTTC | CAISGATIGGAKNYGYTF | . | TRBJ1-2 | TRBV10-3 | .
TGTGCCAGCAGCCAAGAGGGCCCCCAGGGGTGCTCCTACAATGAGCAGTTCTTC | CASSQEGPQGCSYNEQFF | . | TRBJ2-1 | TRBV3-1 | .
TGTGCCACATCGGGTTGGGAGGACACTGAAGCTTTCTTT | CATSGWEDTEAFF | . | TRBJ1-1 | TRBV7-2 | many
TGTGCTAGTGGTTTGCCCAGGACCGGCGGTACTAATGAAAAACTGTTTTTT | CASGLPRTGGTNEKLFF | . | TRBJ1-4 | TRBV12-5 | .
TGTGCCAGCAGTCCGGGACAGGGTACTGGGACCCAGTACTTC | CASSPGQGTGTQYF | TRBD1 | TRBJ2-5 | TRBV12-3/TRBV12-4 | .
TGTGCCAGCAGCTTCGGGAGAAACACCATATATTTT | CASSFGRNTIYF | . | TRBJ1-3 | TRBV11-2 | .
TGTGCCAGCAGCTTAGAGTGGAGCGCAGAGACCCAGTACTTC | CASSLEWSAETQYF | . | TRBJ2-5 | TRBV7-2 | .
TGTGCCAGCCACCGGGAGGACGAGCAGTACTTC | CASHREDEQYF | TRBD2 | TRBJ2-7 | TRBV2 | .
TGCAGCGTTTCCAGGGCAGCTGGGGCCAACGTCCTGACTTTC | CSVSRAAGANVLTF | . | TRBJ2-6 | TRBV29-1 | many
TGTGCCAGCCTCGACGTCTGGGATCGTAGCACAGATACGCAGTATTTT | CASLDVWDRSTDTQYF | . | TRBJ2-3 | TRBV28 | .
TGTGCCAGCAGTCCCACAGAGGCCGGGGAGCTGTTTTTT | CASSPTEAGELFF | . | TRBJ2-2 | TRBV27 | .
TGCAGTGCTAGAGATCGGAGTAACCCGTACGAGCAGTACTTC | CSARDRSNPYEQYF | . | TRBJ2-7 | TRBV20-1 | .
TGTGCCAGCAGTTCGAGGGGCACCGGGGAGCTGTTTTTT | CASSSRGTGELFF | . | TRBJ2-2 | TRBV27 | few
TGTGCCAGCAGGGGACACGAGAACACTGAAGCTTTCTTT | CASRGHENTEAFF | . | TRBJ1-1 | TRBV12-3/TRBV12-4 | .
TGTGCCAGCACCTTACTTGTAGGGGGGGACACTGAAGCTTTCTTT | CASTLLVGGDTEAFF | . | TRBJ1-1 | TRBV6-5 | few
TGTGCCAGCAGCTTCGGGACTCGGATTTCCTACGAGCAGTACTTC | CASSFGTRISYEQYF | . | TRBJ2-7 | TRBV6-2/TRBV6-3 | few
TGTGCCAGTAGCCGAATGAGGCTAGCAGATGGGGGGGATGAGCAGTTCTTC | CASSRMRLADGGDEQFF | TRBD2 | TRBJ2-1 | TRBV19 | few